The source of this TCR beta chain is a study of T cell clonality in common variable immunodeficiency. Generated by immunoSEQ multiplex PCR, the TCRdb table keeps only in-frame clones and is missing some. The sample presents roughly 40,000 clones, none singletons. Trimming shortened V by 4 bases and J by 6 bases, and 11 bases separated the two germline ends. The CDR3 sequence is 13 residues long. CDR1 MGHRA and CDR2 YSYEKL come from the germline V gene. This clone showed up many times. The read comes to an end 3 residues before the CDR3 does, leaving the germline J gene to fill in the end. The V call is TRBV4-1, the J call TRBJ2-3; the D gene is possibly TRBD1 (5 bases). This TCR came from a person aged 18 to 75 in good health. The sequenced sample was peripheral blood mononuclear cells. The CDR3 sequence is CASSPTQADTQYF. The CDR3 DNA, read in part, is TGCGCCAGCAGCCCGACACAGGCGGATACG.